The 12 T cell receptor beta chains in this list originate from one sample, sequenced in a study of OX40 agonist ivuxolimab in advanced cancers. The table came from immunoSEQ multiplex PCR; TCRdb's copy has only in-frame clones and leaves some out. Of approximately 26,000 clones listed, about 90% were seen once; the top ten hold roughly 15%. The sequencing here drew on CD4+ or CD8+ T cells sorted from blood, taken in a trial of the OX40 agonist ivuxolimab. These receptors were obtained from an adult with an advanced solid tumor such as melanoma, head and neck, liver or kidney cancer.

This sequence joins TRBV27 and TRBJ2-7; 8 bases map to TRBD1. CDR1 is MNHEY and CDR2 is SMNVEV in the germline V gene (reference sequence). CDR3 length equals 14 residues. V gave up 3 bases and J gave up 3 bases; unmatched junction bases: 4. The CDR3 reads CASSFSGQGYEQYF. In DNA, the CDR3 is TGTGCCAGCAGTTTCTCCGGACAGGGCTACGAGCAGTACTTC.

The V and J genes are TRBV7-3 and TRBJ2-1, with D perhaps TRBD2 (5 bases). This CDR3 contains 15 residues. Germline CDR1 SGHTA, CDR2 FQGTGA. Trimming took off 1 base at V and 4 bases at J, with 11 bases between the two ends. CDR3 DNA: TGTGCCAGCAGCTTAATCGGGGTTCGGTACAATGAGCAGTTCTTC. Translation gives CASSLIGVRYNEQFF. The full variable domain, with the rest looked up from reference TRBV7-3 and TRBJ2-1, is GAGVSQTPSNKVTEKGKYVELRCDPISGHTALYWYRQSLGQGPEFLIYFQGTGAADDSGLPNDRFFAVRPEGSVSTLKIQRTERGDSAVYLCASSLIGVRYNEQFFGPGTRLTVL.

The rearrangement uses TRBV9 and TRBJ1-4; D ambiguous. CDR3 size: 13 residues. V was pared by 2 bases and J by 2 bases, with 4 bases between. Germline-derived CDR1 and CDR2 are SGDLS and YYNGEE. The CDR3 reads CASSVSTNEKLFF. The CDR3 coding sequence is TGTGCCAGCAGCGTCAGTACTAATGAAAAACTGTTTTTT.

The chain uses TRBV18 and TRBJ2-7; D ambiguous. V lost 2 bases and J 2 bases, leaving 10 bases between the germline ends. CDR1 and CDR2 (germline): KGHSH, LQKENI. CDR3 length equals 14 residues. The CDR3 loop reads CASSPFPSPYEQYF. The CDR3 DNA follows: TGTGCCAGCTCACCATTTCCCTCCCCCTACGAGCAGTACTTC.

With respect to this clone: Other DNA sequences within the sample encode an identical CDR3. The V and J genes are TRBV28 and TRBJ1-1; D not certain. V lost 3 bases, J lost 3 bases, and 5 bases lay in between. Germline V gene data show CDR1 as MDHEN and CDR2 as SYDVKM. There are 12 residues in the CDR3. CDR3 residues: CASSFFHTEAFF. CDR3 nucleotides: TGTGCCAGCAGTTTTTTTCACACTGAAGCTTTCTTT.

The chain combines TRBV5-6 with TRBJ2-7; TRBD2 is a possible D gene (5 bases). This CDR3 has 15 residues. Trimming removed 3 bases from V and 7 bases from J, with 20 bases in between. Germline CDR1 and CDR2: SGHDT and YYEEEE. The CDR3 region has the DNA TGTGCCAGCAGCTCCGCCAGGACTGGGCTTCGAGAGCAGTACTTC. Amino acids: CASSSARTGLREQYF. Drawing the rest from reference TRBV5-6 and TRBJ2-7, the complete variable domain is DAGVTQSPTHLIKTRGQQVTLRCSPKSGHDTVSWYQQALGQGPQFIFQYYEEEERQRGNFPDRFSGHQFPNYSSELNVNALLLGDSALYLCASSSARTGLREQYFGPGTRLTVT.

This clone was picked up a small number of times. The rearrangement links TRBV9 to TRBJ2-7, with TRBD2 identical over 7 bases. V lost 3 bases, J lost 6 bases, and 6 bases stayed unmatched. CDR1 is SGDLS and CDR2 is YYNGEE in the germline V gene. The CDR3 is 13 amino acids. The CDR3 protein is CASSAVTSPEQYF. The DNA of the CDR3 is TGTGCCAGCAGCGCTGTGACTAGCCCCGAGCAGTACTTC.

This chain joins TRBV11-3 and TRBJ2-7, with 12 bases that match TRBD2. The CDR3 is 16 amino acids. Germline-derived CDR1 and CDR2 are SGHNT and YENEEA. The V and J ends lost 5 bases and 7 bases, in that order; junction bases with no gene match: 12. The CDR3 coding sequence is TGTGCCAGCAGCCCCCCAGGACTAGCGGGACTACGGGAGCAGTACTTC. Translating it yields CASSPPGLAGLREQYF.

The CDR3 nucleotides are TGCGCCAGCAGCCAAGAAGGTGGCAGCTTCTACGAGCAGTACTTC. Translating gives CASSQEGGSFYEQYF. V usage is TRBV4-1 and J usage is TRBJ2-7; D remains ambiguous. The germline V gene has CDR1 MGHRA and CDR2 YSYEKL. V lost 0 bases and J lost 3, with 12 bases in between. This CDR3 comprises 15 residues.

The sample holds one count of this clone. This sequence joins TRBV27 and TRBJ1-1, with TRBD1 identical over 7 bases. CDR1 and CDR2 (germline): MNHEY, SMNVEV (reference sequence). J gave up 5 bases and V 7 bases, and 7 bases lay outside the gene matches. This CDR3 comprises 13 residues. The CDR3 reads CASNRQGRTEAFF. The CDR3 DNA follows: TGTGCCAGCAACAGACAGGGAAGGACTGAAGCTTTCTTT.

CDR3 DNA: TGTGCCAGCAGCTTAGTTCAAGGGGGGAATGAGCAGTTCTTC. Protein sequence: CASSLVQGGNEQFF. The chain links TRBV7-8 to TRBJ2-1; D is perhaps TRBD1 or TRBD2 (6 bases each). The CDR3 covers 14 residues. Trimming took off 1 base at V and 7 bases at J, with 11 bases between the two ends. In germline, CDR1 is SGHVS, CDR2 FQNEAQ.

The chain combines TRBV27 with TRBJ1-1; 8 bases map to TRBD1. CDR3 length: 13 residues. In germline, CDR1 is MNHEY, CDR2 SMNVEV (reference sequence). The V and J ends lost 3 bases and 5 bases, in that order; junction bases with no gene match: 2. CDR3 in amino acids: CASSFNRGTEAFF. Written as DNA, the CDR3 is TGTGCCAGCAGTTTCAACAGGGGGACTGAAGCTTTCTTT.